These 13 T cell receptor beta chains originate from one sample sequenced in a study of tissue T cells after allogeneic stem cell transplantation. Time point noted: mouse harvest day 14 after allogeneic transplant. Each mouse received 10^7 T-cell-depleted marrow cells plus 10^6 splenic CD5+ T cells by tail vein. TCRdb keeps only in-frame clones here, not all; method: immunoSEQ multiplex PCR. The sample shows 5,800 or so clones, roughly 44% of them seen only once. The sequencing sample was made of gut tissue. The receptors derive from a female BALB/c mouse given C57BL/6 T cells with graft-versus-host disease after an allogeneic hematopoietic cell transplant.

Details on this clone: Genes and germline come from the mouse. The missing CDR3 end, 1 residue past where the read stops, is filled in from the germline J gene. This chain links TRBV12-1 with TRBJ1-6; D gene uncertain. TRBJ1-6 belongs to the ORF category, with a function that is uncertain. The V gene's germline CDR1 is SGHSN and CDR2 HYEKVE. Trimming shortened V by 2 bases and J by 0 bases, and 7 bases separated the two germline ends. The CDR3 spans 15 residues. CDR3 region: CASSRQLSYNSPLYF. The CDR3 bases that were read are TGTGCCAGCTCTCGACAACTTTCCTATAATTCGCCCCTCTAC.

About this clone: The listed genes are named as in mouse. The read falls 1 residue short of the CDR3 end, and the missing part is taken from the germline J gene. The chain combines TRBV26 with TRBJ2-7; 12 nucleotides match TRBD2. This CDR3 is 14 amino acids long. The junction had 2 bases not matched to a gene; V was cut back by 2 bases and J by 6 bases. Germline CDR1 is KGHPV and CDR2 is FQNQEV (reference sequence). CDR3 DNA (partial): TGTGCCAGCAGTCTGGGGACTGGGGGGTTTGAACAGTAC. Its translation is CASSLGTGGFEQY. The CDR3 reads in full as CASSLGTGGFEQYF.

Turning to this clone: Genes and germline come from the mouse. The CDR3 extends 1 residue past the end of the read, so its final part is completed from the germline J gene. The chain couples TRBV12-2 to TRBJ2-5; no reliable D call. The ends were cut back, 0 bases at V and 0 bases at J, with 6 bases in the middle. In germline, CDR1 is SGHLS, CDR2 HYDKME. This CDR3 is 14 amino acids long. The CDR3 protein is CASSLVVNQDTQYF. CDR3 bases read: TGTGCCAGCTCTCTCGTGGTTAACCAAGACACCCAGTAC. Complete variable domain (other parts from reference TRBV12-2 and TRBJ2-5): NSGVVQSPRYIIKGKGERSILKCIPISGHLSVAWYQQTQGQELKFFIQHYDKMERDKGNLPSRFSVQQFDDYHSEMNMSALELEDSAVYFCASSLVVNQDTQYFGPGTRLLVL.

With respect to this clone: Mouse germline and gene names are used. The CDR3 goes on 1 residue after the read ends, and that part is filled in from the germline J gene. The V call is TRBV15, the J call TRBJ2-7; TRBD2 aligns across 10 bases. Germline V lookup: CDR1 SGHND, CDR2 FRSKSL. This CDR3 contains 15 residues. V lost 0 bases to trimming and J lost 6 bases; unmatched junction nucleotides: 5. The CDR3 sequence is CASSLALGGRLEQYF. The part of the CDR3 DNA that was read is TGTGCCAGCAGTTTAGCGCTGGGGGGGCGCCTTGAACAGTAC.

This clone was found a few times. Any gene name here is a mouse gene name. With the read ending 1 residue before the CDR3 end, the germline J gene is used to fill in that end. Other DNA sequences in this specimen translate into the identical CDR3. The chain employs TRBV1 and TRBJ2-7, with D possibly matching TRBD1 (6 bases). This CDR3 spans 12 amino acids. Trimming took 3 bases from V and 4 from J, leaving 7 bases between them. CDR1 and CDR2 (germline): NSQYPW, LRSPGD (reference sequence). The CDR3 is CTCSAGQYEQYF. The CDR3 DNA, read in part, is TGCACCTGCAGTGCGGGACAATATGAACAGTAC.

On this clone: Gene names and germline refer to mouse. The observed sequence ends 1 residue before the CDR3 terminus, with the missing tail filled in from the germline J gene. V and J are TRBV15 and TRBJ2-4, with 7 positions matching TRBD1. The CDR3 extends over 13 amino acids. Germline-derived CDR1 and CDR2 are SGHND and FRSKSL. J gave up 9 bases and V 6 bases, and 9 bases lay outside the gene matches. Incomplete CDR3 DNA: TGTGCCAGCAGACGGGACAGCAAATCGACCTTGTAC. Its translation is CASRRDSKSTLY. Given in full, the CDR3 is CASRRDSKSTLYF.

Turning to this clone: Gene names are the mouse ones. The CDR3 extends 1 residue past the end of the read, so its final part is completed from the germline J gene. Additional DNA sequences in this sample encode the identical CDR3. The chain recombines TRBV26 with TRBJ1-1; D unresolved. V lost 3 bases and J 0 bases, leaving 5 bases between the germline ends. The germline V gene has CDR1 KGHPV and CDR2 FQNQEV (reference sequence). This CDR3 has 13 residues. This CDR3 reads CASSLGTNTEVFF. CDR3 DNA (partial): TGTGCCAGCAGTCTCGGAACAAACACAGAAGTCTTC.

By share, this clone counts as medium-sized. These gene names are mouse names. The sequence runs out 1 residue before the end of the CDR3; the remainder is reconstructed from the germline J gene. V usage is TRBV13-2 and J usage is TRBJ2-7, with TRBD1 matching over 8 bases. With V trimmed by 5 bases and J by 5 bases, 0 bases remained unmatched. The CDR3 extends over 11 amino acids. Germline V gives CDR1 NNHNN, CDR2 SYGAGS (reference sequence). The CDR3 sequence is CASGDRDEQYF. The part of the CDR3 DNA that was read is TGTGCCAGCGGGGACAGGGATGAACAGTAC.

With regard to this clone: The genes are named according to mouse. The read halts 1 residue ahead of the CDR3 end, with the missing end drawn from the germline J gene. This chain uses TRBV24 with TRBJ2-4; a possible D gene is TRBD1 (6 bases). Germline CDR1 KGHTA, CDR2 FRNEEI. V lost 2 bases and J lost 0, with 12 bases in between. This CDR3 region has 16 residues. CDR3 loop: CASSLPGTPSQNTLYF. The part of the CDR3 DNA that was read is TGTGCCAGCAGTCTGCCCGGGACACCTAGTCAAAACACCTTGTAC.

Comments on this clone: The genes are named according to mouse. The read halts 1 residue ahead of the CDR3 end, with the missing end drawn from the germline J gene. This rearrangement joins TRBV26 to TRBJ1-1, with D perhaps matching TRBD1 (5 bases). With 2 bases removed from V and 1 base from J, the gap between germline ends came to 11 bases. There are 15 residues in the CDR3. Germline V gene data show CDR1 as KGHPV and CDR2 as FQNQEV (reference sequence). The CDR3 bases that were read are TGTGCCAGCAGTCTGGAGGGGAGGGGAAACACAGAAGTCTTC. This gives the protein CASSLEGRGNTEVF. The full-length CDR3 reads as CASSLEGRGNTEVFF. Combining the CDR3 with reference TRBV26 and TRBJ1-1 gives the whole variable domain NSKVIQTPRYLVKGQGQKAKMRCIPEKGHPVVFWYQQNKNNEFKFLINFQNQEVLQQIDMTEKRFSAECPSNSPCSLEIQSSEAGDSALYLCASSLEGRGNTEVFFGKGTRLTVV.

In its sample, this clone was seen a few times. The genes and germline here are from mouse. The read gets to within 1 residue of the CDR3 end, and the germline J gene fills in the rest. The rearrangement links TRBV16 to TRBJ2-4; D is ambiguous. The CDR3 length is 13 residues. Deletions cut 3 bases from V and 2 bases from J, with 6 bases between. Germline V gives CDR1 SGHSA, CDR2 FRNQAP. The CDR3: CASSLGIQNTLYF. The part of the CDR3 DNA that was read is TGTGCAAGCAGCTTGGGGATTCAAAACACCTTGTAC.

With regard to this clone: Gene labels here are mouse ones. The read ends 1 residue before the CDR3 terminus; that terminus is restored from the germline J gene. This chain connects TRBV24 to TRBJ2-3; unclear D gene. Trimming shortened V by 2 bases and J by 5 bases, and 8 bases separated the two germline ends. This CDR3 comprises 13 residues. Germline V gives CDR1 KGHTA, CDR2 FRNEEI. The CDR3 sequence is CASSLGEGETLYF. Incomplete CDR3 DNA: TGTGCCAGCAGTCTGGGGGAGGGAGAAACGCTGTAT.

About this clone: Genes and germline come from the mouse. The CDR3 end is not reached by the read, which stops 1 residue before it; the germline J gene fills it in. The chain carries TRBV16 and TRBJ1-1; D is unresolved. Germline V gene data show CDR1 as SGHSA and CDR2 as FRNQAP. With 0 bases removed from V and 0 bases from J, the gap between germline ends came to 2 bases. This CDR3 is built from 13 residues. The covered CDR3 bases are TGTGCAAGCAGCTTAGAACCAAACACAGAAGTCTTC. This translates into CASSLEPNTEVF. The entire CDR3 reads CASSLEPNTEVFF.